This T cell receptor (beta chain) was identified in a study of OX40 agonist ivuxolimab in advanced cancers. Across the whole study: It was ivuxolimab, an agonistic anti-OX40 (CD134) antibody, that patients were treated with. Partial responses were achieved by three patients: one hepatocellular carcinoma, two cutaneous melanoma. The dose of intravenous ivuxolimab that patients received every 2 weeks ranged from 0.01 to 10 mg/kg.

The germline V and J ends were trimmed by 8 bases and 0 bases, with 5 bases remaining between them. The CDR3 runs to 12 residues. CDR1 is LNHDA and CDR2 is SQIVND in the germline V gene (reference sequence). The table came from immunoSEQ multiplex PCR; TCRdb's copy has only in-frame clones and leaves some out. The data show about 50,000 clones, 84% seen once. Comment on this clone: The target antigen is unknown.

Study conclusions and caveats: Expanded clones were, on average, more numerous in CD8+ T cells than in CD4+.

The starting material was CD4+ or CD8+ T cells sorted from blood, obtained in a trial of the OX40 agonist ivuxolimab. This clonotype was obtained from an adult with an advanced solid tumor such as melanoma, head and neck, liver or kidney cancer. The gene calls are TRBV19 and TRBJ1-3; D uncertain. The CDR3 region is CASSFSGNTIYF. The CDR3 nucleotides are TGTGCCAGTTCGTTCTCTGGAAACACCATATATTTT.